What follows describes a single T cell receptor (beta chain). This clone's antigen is unknown. No base quality values were provided; no much bigger clone lies one nucleotide off. RNA was extracted using the RNeasy kit, and about 0.5 to 1 microgram was reverse transcribed with random hexamers. The immunoSEQ multiplex PCR assay, which covers 54 Vbeta and 13 Jbeta segments, was used to amplify TCR beta CDR3 regions. PCR amplification bias was corrected using a synthetic template baseline for primer optimization and computational correction. Concerning the study's data processing: Only productive sequences were kept, with reads annotated to V, D and J genes according to IMGT and analyzed in immunoSEQ Analyzer. Clonality was calculated as one minus the Shannon entropy normalized by log2 of the number of productive unique sequences. Public and private clones were assessed among the 100 most prevalent clones of each patient and control. Clones were defined as Susac-specific when absent from the healthy and MS cohorts, from about 1,100 published viral clones and from other ImmuneACCESS disease sequences. TCRdb trimmed public reads at Q25 via fastp, called clones via MiXCR and kept in-frame beta chains. One record per CDR3 amino acid sequence lists the most common genes and DNA. The V and J calls and clone size come from TCRdb's table, not from the authors' own analysis. This sample comprises 150,000 to 180,000 distinct CDR3 sequences, approximately 95% of them detected only once. About 0.16% of the sample belongs to the ten largest clones.

Peripheral blood CD8+ and CD4+ T cells from healthy donors, Susac syndrome patients and multiple sclerosis patients were profiled by high-throughput TCR beta sequencing. Recently defined diagnostic criteria for definite or probable disease were met by the Susac syndrome patients. Bulk CD8+ and CD4+ T cells were purified by magnetic negative isolation, whereas CD8+ TEMRA cells were enriched by FACS. Blood was collected in EDTA tubes and processed within 24 hours, with PBMCs isolated through density gradient centrifugation. PBMCs intended for TCR sequencing were cryopreserved in liquid nitrogen and were subsequently thawed in a 37 degrees C water bath. Purity of sorted or isolated CD4+, CD8+ and CD8+ TEMRA cells was at least 90%. The sample is drawn from a study of CD8 T cells in Susac syndrome (dated by TCRdb to between 2018 and 2020). As for the study more broadly: Among the sequenced Susac syndrome patients, over five had clinically active disease and fewer than ten were in clinical remission. At the time of blood withdrawal, Susac syndrome patients were either therapy-naive, taking corticosteroids (with some also receiving IVIg), or on IVIg alone. Repertoire sequencing was used to test whether CD8+ T cell activation and differentiation in Susac syndrome was antigen driven. The paper as a whole reports these results and caveats: The number of individuals in the TCR sequencing and HLA analysis was recognized as being relatively small. In patients with Susac syndrome, the CD4+ T cell repertoire showed no detectable clonal expansion.

The CDR3 runs 11 amino acids, cysteine and phenylalanine included. Here the CDR3 DNA is all that survives: 33 bases in frame from base 1. V is reduced by 8 bases and J by 7 bases, leaving a spacing of 9 bases between them. The chain employs TRBV12-3 or TRBV12-4 and TRBJ2-1, with no confidently assigned D gene. The source is a human donor with Susac syndrome. Sequenced: CD4+ T cells from PBMCs. The nucleotide sequence reads as follows: TGTGCCAGCGAAGAGCAGAATGAGCAGTTCTTC. The resulting protein is CASEEQNEQFF.